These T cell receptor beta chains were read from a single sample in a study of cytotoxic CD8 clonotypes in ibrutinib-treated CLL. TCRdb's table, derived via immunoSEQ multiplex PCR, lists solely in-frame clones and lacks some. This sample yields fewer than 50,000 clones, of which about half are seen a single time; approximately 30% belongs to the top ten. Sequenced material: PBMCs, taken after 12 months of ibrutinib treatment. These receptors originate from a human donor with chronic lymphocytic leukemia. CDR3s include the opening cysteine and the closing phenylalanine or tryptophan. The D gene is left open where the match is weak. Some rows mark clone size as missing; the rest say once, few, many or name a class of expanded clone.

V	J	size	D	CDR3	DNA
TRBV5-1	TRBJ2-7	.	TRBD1	CASSPGTVYEQYF	TGCGCCAGCAGCCCGGGGACAGTCTACGAGCAGTACTTC
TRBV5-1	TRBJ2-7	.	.	CASSLAQTYEQYF	TGCGCCAGCAGCTTGGCCCAGACCTACGAGCAGTACTTC
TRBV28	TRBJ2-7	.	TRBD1	CASSSTGTGSSYEQYF	TGTGCCAGCAGTTCGACCGGGACAGGAAGCTCCTACGAGCAGTACTTC
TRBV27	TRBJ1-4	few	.	CASSLMGVVNEKLFF	TGTGCCAGCAGTTTAATGGGTGTGGTTAATGAAAAACTGTTTTTT
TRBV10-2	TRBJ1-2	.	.	CASSVGPASNYGYTF	TGCGCCAGCAGTGTCGGGCCTGCCTCTAACTATGGCTACACCTTC
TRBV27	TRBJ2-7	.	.	CASSPRPRGNYEQYF	TGTGCCAGCAGTCCCCGCCCCAGGGGAAACTACGAGCAGTACTTC
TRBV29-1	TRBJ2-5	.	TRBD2	CSVGGGGETQYF	TGCAGCGTTGGAGGCGGGGGGGAGACCCAGTACTTC
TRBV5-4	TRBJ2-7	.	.	CASSLGAIREQYF	TGTGCCAGCAGCTTAGGGGCCATTCGCGAGCAGTACTTC
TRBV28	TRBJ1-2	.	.	CASSLQVINYGYTF	TGTGCCAGCAGTTTGCAAGTAATCAACTATGGCTACACCTTC
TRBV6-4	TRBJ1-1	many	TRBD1	CASSPGGVNTEAFF	TGTGCCAGCAGTCCAGGGGGGGTGAACACTGAAGCTTTCTTT
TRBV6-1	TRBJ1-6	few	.	CASGTLHF	TGTGCGTCGGGAACCCTCCACTTT
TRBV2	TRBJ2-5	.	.	CASTQTQETQYF	TGTGCCAGCACACAGACCCAAGAGACCCAGTACTTC
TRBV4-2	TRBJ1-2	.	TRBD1	CASSQDPRQGGRANYGYTF	TGTGCCAGCAGCCAAGATCCGAGACAGGGGGGGAGGGCTAACTATGGCTACACCTTC
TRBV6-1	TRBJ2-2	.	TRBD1	CASRTTGITGELFF	TGTGCCAGCAGGACGACAGGGATTACCGGGGAGCTGTTTTTT
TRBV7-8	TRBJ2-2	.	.	CASSLGTAEDGELFF	TGTGCCAGCAGCTTAGGGACCGCCGAGGACGGGGAGCTGTTTTTT
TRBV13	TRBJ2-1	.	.	CASSADKQSSYNEQFF	TGTGCCAGCAGCGCGGACAAGCAGAGCTCCTACAATGAGCAGTTCTTC
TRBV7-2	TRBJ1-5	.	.	CASSAPGGINQPQHF	TGTGCCAGCAGCGCCCCGGGGGGGATAAATCAGCCCCAGCATTTT
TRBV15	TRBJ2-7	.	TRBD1	CATSRNAPGTGPYEQYF	TGTGCCACCAGCAGAAATGCGCCCGGGACAGGGCCCTACGAGCAGTACTTC
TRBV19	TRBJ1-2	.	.	CASSLSWSGNYGYTF	TGTGCCAGTAGTCTAAGTTGGTCAGGCAACTATGGCTACACCTTC
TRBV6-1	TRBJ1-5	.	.	CASSDGAAGNQPQHF	TGTGCCAGCAGTGACGGGGCGGCAGGAAATCAGCCCCAGCATTTT
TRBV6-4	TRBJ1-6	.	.	CASRRDFNSPLHF	TGTGCCAGCAGGAGGGACTTTAATTCACCCCTCCACTTT
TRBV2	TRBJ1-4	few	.	CASSEMGLGEKLFF	TGTGCCAGCAGTGAGATGGGATTAGGGGAAAAACTGTTTTTT
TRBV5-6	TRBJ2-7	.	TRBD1	CASSRDRSEQYF	TGTGCCAGCAGTCGGGACAGATCCGAGCAGTACTTC
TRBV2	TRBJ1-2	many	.	CASSVQREAGYTF	TGTGCCAGCAGTGTTCAAAGGGAGGCTGGCTACACCTTC
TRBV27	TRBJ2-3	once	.	CASSAQTGKGQYF	TGTGCCAGCAGTGCCCAAACAGGGAAGGGGCAGTATTTT
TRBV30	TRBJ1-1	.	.	CAWRLRVVNTEAFF	TGTGCCTGGAGATTGCGGGTTGTAAACACTGAAGCTTTCTTT
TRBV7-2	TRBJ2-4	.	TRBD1	CASRGQAGNIQYF	TGTGCCAGCAGGGGACAGGCTGGAAACATTCAGTACTTC
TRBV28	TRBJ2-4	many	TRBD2	CASSLTREVNIQYF	TGTGCCAGCAGTTTAACCCGGGAGGTAAACATTCAGTACTTC
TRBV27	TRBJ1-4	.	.	CASKTMGEKLFF	TGTGCCAGCAAGACAATGGGTGAAAAACTGTTTTTT
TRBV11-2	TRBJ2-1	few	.	CASSAAGYVRNEQFF	TGTGCCAGCAGCGCCGCGGGGTATGTTCGTAATGAGCAGTTCTTC
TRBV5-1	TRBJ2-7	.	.	CASSYQGGYEQYF	TGCGCCAGCAGCTATCAGGGGGGGTACGAGCAGTACTTC
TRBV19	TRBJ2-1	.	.	CASSIGGVGSYNEQFF	TGTGCCAGTAGTATTGGGGGAGTAGGATCCTACAATGAGCAGTTCTTC
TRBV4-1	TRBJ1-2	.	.	CASYGGLGYTF	TGCGCCAGCTATGGAGGTTTAGGCTACACCTTC
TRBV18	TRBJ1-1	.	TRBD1	CASSPTGGSEAFF	TGTGCCAGCTCACCCACAGGGGGCTCTGAAGCTTTCTTT
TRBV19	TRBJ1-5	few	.	CASRTQDQPQHF	TGTGCCAGTAGAACACAGGATCAGCCCCAGCATTTT
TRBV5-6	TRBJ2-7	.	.	CASSSPGRRSSYEQYF	TGTGCCAGCAGCTCACCGGGACGGAGATCTTCCTACGAGCAGTACTTC
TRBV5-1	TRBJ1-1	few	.	CASSLPTQNTEAFF	TGCGCCAGCAGCTTGCCAACTCAAAACACTGAAGCTTTCTTT
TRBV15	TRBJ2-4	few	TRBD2	CATSRDRAGGSIPKNIQYF	TGTGCCACCAGCAGAGATCGAGCGGGAGGCTCCATTCCCAAAAACATTCAGTACTTC
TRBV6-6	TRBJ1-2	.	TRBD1	CASSPDREYGYTF	TGTGCCAGCAGTCCGGACAGGGAGTATGGCTACACCTTC
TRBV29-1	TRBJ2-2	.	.	CSVLRGNTGELFF	TGCAGCGTCCTTAGGGGGAACACCGGGGAGCTGTTTTTT
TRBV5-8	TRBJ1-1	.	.	CASSNNPRVQAFF	TGTGCCAGCAGCAACAACCCGCGGGTTCAGGCTTTCTTT
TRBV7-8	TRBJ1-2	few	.	CASSLVRGRGRTNYGYTF	TGTGCCAGCAGCCTAGTGAGGGGGAGGGGGAGAACTAACTATGGCTACACCTTC
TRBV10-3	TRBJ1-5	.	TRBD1	CAIGTGDSNQPQHF	TGTGCCATCGGGACAGGGGATAGCAATCAGCCCCAGCATTTT
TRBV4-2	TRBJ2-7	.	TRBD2	CASSQGASGAYEQYF	TGTGCCAGCAGCCAAGGGGCTAGCGGGGCCTACGAGCAGTACTTC
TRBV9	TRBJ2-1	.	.	CASSVGSSSYNEQFF	TGTGCCAGCAGCGTAGGATCGAGCTCCTACAATGAGCAGTTCTTC
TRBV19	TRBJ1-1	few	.	CASSIDEGIEAFF	TGTGCCAGTAGTATAGATGAGGGGATTGAAGCTTTCTTT
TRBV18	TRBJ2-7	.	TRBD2	CASSPPGLANYEQYF	TGTGCCAGCTCACCACCTGGACTAGCAAACTACGAGCAGTACTTC
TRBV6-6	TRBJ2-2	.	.	CASSYARTGELFF	TGTGCCAGCAGTTACGCAAGGACCGGGGAGCTGTTTTTT
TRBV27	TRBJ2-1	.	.	CASSPIPSSYNEQFF	TGTGCCAGCAGCCCTATCCCAAGCTCCTACAATGAGCAGTTCTTC
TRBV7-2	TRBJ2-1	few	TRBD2	CASSLGNSGRAYNEQFF	TGTGCCAGCAGCTTAGGGAATAGCGGGAGGGCCTACAATGAGCAGTTCTTC
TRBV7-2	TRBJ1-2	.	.	CASSLDSNYGYTF	TGTGCCAGCAGCTTAGACAGCAACTATGGCTACACCTTC
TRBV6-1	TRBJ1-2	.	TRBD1	CASSGIQGVDGYTF	TGTGCCAGCAGTGGAATACAGGGGGTGGATGGCTACACCTTC
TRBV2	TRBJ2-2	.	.	CASSLQGLGELFF	TGTGCCAGCAGTCTTCAGGGGCTCGGGGAGCTGTTTTTT
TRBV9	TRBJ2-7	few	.	CASSLAGALSYEQYF	TGTGCCAGCAGCTTAGCCGGGGCCTTATCCTACGAGCAGTACTTC
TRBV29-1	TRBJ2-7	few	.	CSVDDGARYEQYF	TGCAGCGTTGACGATGGGGCTCGCTACGAGCAGTACTTC
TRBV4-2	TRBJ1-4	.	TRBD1	CASSQGDSNEKLFF	TGTGCCAGCAGCCAAGGGGACAGTAATGAAAAACTGTTTTTT
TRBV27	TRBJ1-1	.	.	CASSLRHFAEAFF	TGTGCCAGCAGTTTAAGGCATTTCGCTGAAGCTTTCTTT
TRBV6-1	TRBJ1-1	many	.	CASSPRRDTEAFF	TGTGCCAGCAGTCCCCGTAGGGACACTGAAGCTTTCTTT